The 13 T cell receptor beta chains reported below all come from one sample, sequenced in a study of technical replicates of blood from several donors. TCRdb's table, derived via immunoSEQ multiplex PCR, lists solely in-frame clones and lacks some. The sample shows around 70,000 clones, about 94% of them seen only once. Sequencing used T cells isolated from PBMCs. Receptor source: a human donor in good health.

The chain has TRBV9 and TRBJ2-7, with 14 nucleotides matching TRBD2. CDR3 length equals 17 residues. Trimming took 4 bases from V and 4 from J; bases not matched to a gene: 10. Germline values: CDR1 SGDLS, CDR2 YYNGEE. CDR3: CASSSPPGTSGRYEQYF. The CDR3 DNA follows: TGTGCCAGCAGCTCGCCCCCCGGGACTAGCGGGAGATACGAGCAGTACTTC.

This chain links TRBV2 with TRBJ2-1, with D possibly matching TRBD1 (6 bases). The CDR3 spans 13 residues. Germline values: CDR1 SNHLY, CDR2 FYNNEI. V was clipped by 4 bases and J by 13 bases, with 17 bases between them. The CDR3 nucleotides are TGTGCCAGCAGTGGAGTAGGGGGTTTGGAACAGTTCTTC. The encoded protein is CASSGVGGLEQFF.

J is TRBJ2-7 and V is TRBV18, with a tentative D call TRBD2 (6 bases). Germline assignment: CDR1 KGHSH and CDR2 LQKENI. V was pared by 3 bases and J by 3 bases, with 15 bases between. The CDR3 contains 15 residues. CDR3 coding DNA: TGTGCCAGCTCACCGGCGGGCGGGAAGAACTACGAGCAGTACTTC. Translating gives CASSPAGGKNYEQYF.

The chain recombines TRBV7-3 with TRBJ2-1; 7 bases are a match to TRBD2. This CDR3 comprises 16 residues. CDR1 is SGHTA and CDR2 is FQGTGA in the germline V gene. Germline trimming cut 5 bases from V and 10 bases from J; bases unmatched to any gene: 17. CDR3 coding DNA: TGTGCCAGCAGCCTTAATCCGGGACTAAGAAATCAGGAGCAGTTCTTC. Translating it yields CASSLNPGLRNQEQFF. Using reference TRBV7-3 and TRBJ2-1 for the parts outside the CDR3, the full variable domain is GAGVSQTPSNKVTEKGKYVELRCDPISGHTALYWYRQSLGQGPEFLIYFQGTGAADDSGLPNDRFFAVRPEGSVSTLKIQRTERGDSAVYLCASSLNPGLRNQEQFFGPGTRLTVL.

The V call is TRBV27, the J call TRBJ1-4; 8 bases are a match to TRBD1. Trimming removed 3 bases from V and 4 bases from J; junction bases left unmatched: 4. CDR1 and CDR2 from the germline V gene are MNHEY and SMNVEV (reference sequence). The CDR3 runs 15 residues. The DNA of the CDR3 is TGTGCCAGCAGTTTGAACAGGGGGTATAATGAAAAACTGTTTTTT. It codes for CASSLNRGYNEKLFF.

The genes are TRBV5-6 and TRBJ2-7; 7 bases map to TRBD1. V was pared by 3 bases and J by 3 bases, with 3 bases of the junction left unmatched. Germline CDR1 reads SGHDT; CDR2 reads YYEEEE. This CDR3 is 13 amino acids long. In DNA, the CDR3 is TGTGCCAGCAGCTGGGGACAGTACTACGAGCAGTACTTC. It codes for CASSWGQYYEQYF.

This sequence joins TRBV7-9 and TRBJ2-4; a possible D gene is TRBD1 (6 bases). The CDR3 is 16 amino acids. Germline CDR1 is SEHNR and CDR2 is FQNEAQ (reference sequence). V lost 5 bases to trimming and J lost 8 bases, with 22 bases between them. The CDR3, as DNA: TGTGCCAGCAGCCAATCATTGGGACACCTGGGAGACATTCAGTACTTC. Its translation: CASSQSLGHLGDIQYF. Supplemented by reference TRBV7-9 and TRBJ2-4, the full variable domain reads DTGVSQNPRHKITKRGQNVTFRCDPISEHNRLYWYRQTLGQGPEFLTYFQNEAQLEKSRLLSDRFSAERPKGSFSTLEIQRTEQGDSAMYLCASSQSLGHLGDIQYFGAGTRLSVL.

This clone was observed a few times. The chain links TRBV5-4 to TRBJ2-6, with D possibly matching TRBD2 (6 bases). Germline V lookup: CDR1 SGHNT, CDR2 YYREEE (reference sequence). The CDR3 is 19 amino acids. With 4 bases removed from V and 0 bases from J, the gap between germline ends came to 20 bases. The CDR3 is CASSPPGQAGLSGANVLTF. In nucleotides, the CDR3 is TGTGCCAGCAGCCCCCCAGGGCAAGCGGGTCTCTCTGGGGCCAACGTCCTGACTTTC.

V gene TRBV9 combines with J gene TRBJ1-1, with 7 bases matching TRBD1. Looked up from germline, CDR1 is SGDLS and CDR2 is YYNGEE. This CDR3 spans 14 amino acids. Trimming removed 4 bases from V and 5 bases from J; junction bases left unmatched: 8. CDR3 amino acids: CASSPTGTGTEAFF. CDR3 sequence (DNA): TGTGCCAGCAGCCCGACAGGGACGGGGACTGAAGCTTTCTTT.

This chain uses TRBV27 with TRBJ2-7; tentatively, D is TRBD2 (6 bases). From germline, CDR1 is MNHEY and CDR2 SMNVEV (reference sequence). V lost 5 bases and J lost 9, with 17 bases in between. This CDR3 is built from 13 residues. The CDR3 loop reads CASSPELAGGQYF. The CDR3 nucleotides are TGTGCCAGCAGTCCAGAGCTTGCCGGGGGGCAGTACTTC.

The chain is built from TRBV28 and TRBJ1-5; D is uncertain. In germline, CDR1 is MDHEN, CDR2 SYDVKM. The CDR3 is 16 amino acids. V was shortened by 3 bases and J by 6 bases, with 18 bases between the two germline ends. CDR3 amino acids: CASSFGVSGRSQPQHF. The CDR3 DNA reads TGTGCCAGCAGTTTTGGAGTAAGCGGGAGGTCTCAGCCCCAGCATTTT.

The chain uses TRBV7-2 and TRBJ2-1; D ambiguous. V lost 5 bases and J lost 7, with 12 bases in between. Germline CDR1 and CDR2: SGHTA and FQGNSA. This CDR3 spans 13 amino acids. CDR3 sequence reads: CASSGEAVNEQFF. The CDR3 bases are TGTGCCAGCAGCGGAGAGGCGGTTAATGAGCAGTTCTTC.

The CDR3 DNA reads TGTGCCAGCAGTGAACCTAAGGACAGGGGGTCAGATACGCAGTATTTT. This sequence encodes CASSEPKDRGSDTQYF. The chain combines TRBV28 with TRBJ2-3; 10 bases line up with TRBD1. The trim removed 5 bases at V and 4 bases at J, leaving 9 bases unmatched. Germline V gene lookup returns CDR1 MDHEN and CDR2 SYDVKM. The CDR3 sequence is 16 residues long.